This T cell receptor (beta chain) was profiled in a study of blood T cell repertoires in COVID-19. CDR1 and CDR2 (germline): MNHEY, SVGAGI. V was shortened by 2 bases and J by 5 bases, with 7 bases between the two germline ends. CDR3 length: 13 amino acids. This clone is hyperexpanded. Clones were sequenced by immunoSEQ multiplex PCR, and TCRdb holds only the in-frame ones, with some missing. The sample contains about 58,000 clones, more than 80% of which appear only once. This chain links TRBV6-5 with TRBJ2-1; possibly TRBD2 for D (5 bases). The TCR sequence derives from a man in his 60s with COVID-19, enrolled during active disease. Input material: peripheral blood. Here the CDR3 DNA reads TGTGCCAGCAGTTACCGGCGGGACAATGAGCAGTTCTTC. This encodes CASSYRRDNEQFF.